One sample yielded the 14 T cell receptor beta chains listed below, sequenced in a study of T cells after yellow fever vaccination. TCRdb processed the 5' RACE reads anew with MiXCR; each CDR3 protein has one entry. The sample records hundreds of thousands of distinct CDR3 sequences, around an eighth being singletons. The input for sequencing was PBMCs, taken on the day of the yellow fever booster vaccination. These receptors were taken from a man in his thirties or forties who received the YFV17D yellow fever vaccine.

This clonotype was seen at least ten times. The chain employs TRBV5-1 and TRBJ2-7, with a possible D match to TRBD1 (5 bases). The CDR3 is 12 amino acids. Germline values: CDR1 SGHRS, CDR2 YFSETQ. Deletions cut 2 bases from V and 7 bases from J, with 10 bases between. The CDR3 coding sequence is TGCGCCAGCAGCTTCCAGGGATGGGAGCAGTACTTC. Translated, it gives CASSFQGWEQYF. The full variable domain, its missing parts supplied by reference TRBV5-1 and TRBJ2-7, is KAGVTQTPRYLIKTRGQQVTLSCSPISGHRSVSWYQQTPGQGLQFLFEYFSETQRNKGNFPGRFSGRQFSNSRSEMNVSTLELGDSALYLCASSFQGWEQYFGPGTRLTVT.

This clonotype came up a few times. The V call is TRBV5-1, the J call TRBJ2-1; 8 bases align to TRBD2. V lost 2 bases and J lost 8; bases outside the gene matches: 6. The CDR3 length is 14 residues. Germline V CDR1 and CDR2: SGHRS, YFSETQ. This CDR3 is CASSFAGGDYEQFF. CDR3 bases: TGCGCCAGCAGCTTTGCGGGAGGCGATTATGAGCAGTTCTTC.

In this sample, this clonotype turned up a few times. The CDR3 DNA follows: TGTGCCAGCTCACCACCCAGCGGACGGGGAGTATATGAAAAACTGTTTTTT. This gives the protein CASSPPSGRGVYEKLFF. V is TRBV18 and J is TRBJ1-4; D ambiguous. This CDR3 comprises 17 residues. The germline V gene encodes CDR1 KGHSH and CDR2 LQKENI. With 0 bases removed from V and 6 bases from J, the gap between germline ends came to 17 bases. Complete variable domain (other parts from reference TRBV18 and TRBJ1-4): NAGVMQNPRHLVRRRGQEARLRCSPMKGHSHVYWYRQLPEEGLKFMVYLQKENIIDESGMPKERFSAEFPKEGPSILRIQQVVRGDSAAYFCASSPPSGRGVYEKLFFGSGTQLSVL.

This clonotype was counted a few times. The CDR3, as DNA: TGTGCCAGCACCAACCGGCCGGGGGCCGGCAATTCACCCCTCCACTTT. Translated: CASTNRPGAGNSPLHF. V and J are TRBV12-3 or TRBV12-4 and TRBJ1-6, with D possibly being TRBD1 (6 bases). The V end lost 7 bases, the J end lost 7 bases, and 20 bases lay between the germline ends. The CDR3 length is 16 residues.

The rearrangement joins TRBV20-1 to TRBJ2-3; 10 positions match TRBD2. The CDR3 covers 14 residues. Trimming took 6 bases from V and 3 from J; bases not matched to a gene: 6. Germline lookup yields CDR1 DFQATT and CDR2 SNEGSKA (reference sequence). The chain's CDR3 is CSAEPSGRTDTQYF. In DNA form, the CDR3 reads TGCAGTGCGGAACCTAGCGGGAGAACAGATACGCAGTATTTT.

This clonotype was recorded at least ten times. The rearrangement links TRBV20-1 to TRBJ2-5; a possible D gene is TRBD1 (6 bases). This CDR3 spans 13 amino acids. Germline V CDR1 and CDR2: DFQATT, SNEGSKA (reference sequence). Trimming cost V 3 bases and J 5 bases, with 13 bases left between them. The CDR3, as DNA: TGCAGTGCTAGGGGACATTTCATGGAGACCCAGTACTTC. As protein: CSARGHFMETQYF.

The gene calls are TRBV29-1 and TRBJ2-5; D uncertain. With 3 bases removed from V and 1 base from J, the gap between germline ends came to 9 bases. Germline values: CDR1 SQVTM, CDR2 ANQGSEA. The CDR3 is 13 amino acids. The CDR3 here is CSVEGAIQETQYF. The CDR3 nucleotides read TGCAGCGTTGAGGGTGCGATCCAAGAGACCCAGTACTTC.

The rearrangement links TRBV5-4 to TRBJ2-3; no definite D call. V lost 4 bases, J lost 4 bases, and 13 bases lay in between. Germline V CDR1 and CDR2: SGHNT, YYREEE (reference sequence). The CDR3 is 14 residues long. CDR3 bases: TGTGCCAGCAGCCCGCCGATGTCCCCAGATACGCAGTATTTT. Amino acid sequence: CASSPPMSPDTQYF.

The chain employs TRBV5-6 and TRBJ2-7, with D perhaps TRBD1 or TRBD2 (5 bases each). Trimming pared 4 bases from V and 0 bases from J, leaving 14 bases between. The germline V gene has CDR1 SGHDT and CDR2 YYEEEE. The CDR3 has 15 amino acids. This CDR3 is CASSGGRGPSYEQYF. The CDR3 DNA follows: TGTGCCAGCAGCGGAGGACGGGGCCCCTCCTACGAGCAGTACTTC.

This clonotype was picked up a small number of times. The CDR3 loop reads CASSPPGPGLGNEQFF. CDR3 in DNA: TGTGCCAGCTCACCACCGGGTCCTGGTCTCGGGAATGAGCAGTTCTTC. The J gene is TRBJ2-1, the V gene TRBV18; no firm D call. CDR1 and CDR2 from the germline V gene are KGHSH and LQKENI. This CDR3 has 16 amino acids. Trimming took 0 bases from V and 7 from J, leaving 16 bases between them.

The rearrangement joins TRBV7-8 to TRBJ1-2, with 10 positions matching TRBD1. Germline V gene data show CDR1 as SGHVS and CDR2 as FQNEAQ. CDR3 length: 14 amino acids. V shed 3 bases and J 8 bases; nucleotides not matched to a gene: 6. The CDR3 nucleotides are TGTGCCAGCAGCTTCTCCGGGACAGGGGTCGGCTACACCTTC. Amino acids: CASSFSGTGVGYTF.

As to this clonotype: A much larger clone differs from this one at a single base, so this may be a read error. The rearrangement uses TRBV7-8 and TRBJ2-7; D remains unclear. The V end was cut by 2 bases, the J end by 0 bases, with 5 bases between. The CDR3 totals 13 residues. Germline V gene sequence: CDR1 SGHVS, CDR2 FQNEAQ. CDR3 in amino acids: CASSLIGSYEQYF. The CDR3 coding sequence is TGTGCCAGCAGCTTAATAGGCTCCTACGAGCAGTACTTC.

The gene calls are TRBV18 and TRBJ1-1; D not certain. Germline values: CDR1 KGHSH, CDR2 LQKENI. V was clipped by 3 bases and J by 1 base, with 9 bases between them. This CDR3 has 14 residues. The CDR3 here is CASSPKMGNTEAFF. CDR3 DNA sequence: TGTGCCAGCTCACCGAAAATGGGGAACACTGAAGCTTTCTTT.

This clonotype came up a few times. V and J are TRBV18 and TRBJ2-5; D is unresolved. Trimming removed 3 bases at V and 5 bases at J, with 7 bases between. CDR3 length: 12 residues. Germline V gene lookup returns CDR1 KGHSH and CDR2 LQKENI. CDR3 region: CASSPLDETQYF. The CDR3 region has the DNA TGTGCCAGCTCACCCCTTGACGAGACCCAGTACTTC. Variable domain in full (rest from reference TRBV18 and TRBJ2-5): NAGVMQNPRHLVRRRGQEARLRCSPMKGHSHVYWYRQLPEEGLKFMVYLQKENIIDESGMPKERFSAEFPKEGPSILRIQQVVRGDSAAYFCASSPLDETQYFGPGTRLLVL.